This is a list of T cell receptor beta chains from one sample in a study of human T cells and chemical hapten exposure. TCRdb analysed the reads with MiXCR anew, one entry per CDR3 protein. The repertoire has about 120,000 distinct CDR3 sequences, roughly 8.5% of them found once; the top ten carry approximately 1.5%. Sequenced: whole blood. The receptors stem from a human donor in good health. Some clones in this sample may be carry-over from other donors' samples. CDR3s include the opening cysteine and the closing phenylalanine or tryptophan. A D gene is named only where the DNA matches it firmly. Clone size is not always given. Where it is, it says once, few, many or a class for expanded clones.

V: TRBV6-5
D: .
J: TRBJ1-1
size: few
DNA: TGTGCCAGCAGTTACCAAGGGAGCACTGAAGCTTTCTTT
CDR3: CASSYQGSTEAFF

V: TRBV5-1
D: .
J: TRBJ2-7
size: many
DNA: TGCGCCAGCAGCTTGGCGTCTTCCTACGAGCAGTACTTC
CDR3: CASSLASSYEQYF

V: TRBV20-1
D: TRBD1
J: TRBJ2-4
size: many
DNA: TGCAGTGCTAGGGAGACAGGGGAGAGATACATTCAGTACTTC
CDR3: CSARETGERYIQYF

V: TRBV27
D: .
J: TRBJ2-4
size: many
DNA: TGTGCCAGCAGTTTGAACTTACTAGCCAAAAACATTCAGTACTTC
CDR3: CASSLNLLAKNIQYF

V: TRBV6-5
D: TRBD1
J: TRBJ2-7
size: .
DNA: TGTGCCAGCAGTTGGGACAGGGGGGGCGAGCAGTACTTC
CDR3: CASSWDRGGEQYF

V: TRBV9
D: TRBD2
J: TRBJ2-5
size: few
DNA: TGTGCCAGCGAGGGACTAGAGGAGACCCAGTACTTC
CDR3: CASEGLEETQYF

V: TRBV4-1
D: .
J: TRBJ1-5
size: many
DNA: TGCGCCAGCAGCCAAGAAGGTGGGGTCGGGAAAAGCAATCAGCCCCAGCATTTT
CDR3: CASSQEGGVGKSNQPQHF

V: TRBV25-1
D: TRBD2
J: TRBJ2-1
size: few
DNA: TGTGCCAGCAGTGATGGGACTAGCTCCTACAATGAGCAGTTCTTC
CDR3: CASSDGTSSYNEQFF

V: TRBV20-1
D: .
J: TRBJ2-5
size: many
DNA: TGCAGTGCTCCGGACTGGTTAGAGACCCAGTACTTC
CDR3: CSAPDWLETQYF

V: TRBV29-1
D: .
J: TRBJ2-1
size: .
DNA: TGCAGCGTTGAAGACGGGCGTGGACCTTCCTACAATGAGCAGTTCTTC
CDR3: CSVEDGRGPSYNEQFF